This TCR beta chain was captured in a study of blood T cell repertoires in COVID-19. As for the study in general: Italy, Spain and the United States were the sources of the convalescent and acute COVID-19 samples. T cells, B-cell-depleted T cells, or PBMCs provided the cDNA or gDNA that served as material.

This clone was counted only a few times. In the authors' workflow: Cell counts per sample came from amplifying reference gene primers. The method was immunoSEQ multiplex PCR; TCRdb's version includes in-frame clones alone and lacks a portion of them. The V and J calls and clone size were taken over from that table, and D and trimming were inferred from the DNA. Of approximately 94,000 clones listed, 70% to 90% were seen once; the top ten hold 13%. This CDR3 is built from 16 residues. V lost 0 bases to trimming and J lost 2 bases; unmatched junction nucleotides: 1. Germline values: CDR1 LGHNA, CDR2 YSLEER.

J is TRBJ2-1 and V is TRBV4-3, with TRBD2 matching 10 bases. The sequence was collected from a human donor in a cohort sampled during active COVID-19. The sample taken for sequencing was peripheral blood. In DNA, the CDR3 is TGCGCCAGCAGCCAAGATACTAGCGGGACCTACAATGAGCAGTTCTTC. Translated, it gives CASSQDTSGTYNEQFF.